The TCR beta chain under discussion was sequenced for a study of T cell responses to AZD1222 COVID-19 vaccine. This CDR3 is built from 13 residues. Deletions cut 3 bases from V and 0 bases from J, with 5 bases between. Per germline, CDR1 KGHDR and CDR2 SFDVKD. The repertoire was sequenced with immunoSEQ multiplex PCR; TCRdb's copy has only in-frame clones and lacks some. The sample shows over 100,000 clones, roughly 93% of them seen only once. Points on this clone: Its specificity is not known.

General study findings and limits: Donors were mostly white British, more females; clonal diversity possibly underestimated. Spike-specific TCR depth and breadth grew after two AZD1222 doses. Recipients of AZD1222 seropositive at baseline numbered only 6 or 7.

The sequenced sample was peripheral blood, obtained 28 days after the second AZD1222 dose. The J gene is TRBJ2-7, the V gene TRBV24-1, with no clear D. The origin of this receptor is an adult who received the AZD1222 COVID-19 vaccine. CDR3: CATSDVDSYEQYF. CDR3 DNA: TGTGCCACCAGTGATGTCGACTCCTACGAGCAGTACTTC.